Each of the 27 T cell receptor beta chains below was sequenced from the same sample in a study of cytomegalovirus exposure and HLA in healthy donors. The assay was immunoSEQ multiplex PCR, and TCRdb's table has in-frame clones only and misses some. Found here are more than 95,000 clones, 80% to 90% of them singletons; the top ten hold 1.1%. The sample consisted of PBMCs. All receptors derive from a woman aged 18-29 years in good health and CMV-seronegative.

Here the CDR3 DNA reads TGTGCCAGCAGCTTAGATTGGTTGGAGGGAGACGCCTATGGCTACACCTTC. The encoded protein is CASSLDWLEGDAYGYTF. V usage is TRBV11-2 and J usage is TRBJ1-2, with unresolved D. There are 17 residues in the CDR3. The germline V gene has CDR1 SGHAT and CDR2 FQNNGV. V shed 0 bases and J shed 4 bases, with 18 bases lying between them.

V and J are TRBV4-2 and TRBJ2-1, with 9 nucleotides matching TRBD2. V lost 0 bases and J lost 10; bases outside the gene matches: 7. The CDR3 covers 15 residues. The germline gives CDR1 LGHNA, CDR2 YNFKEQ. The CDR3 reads CASSQDLAGSGEQFF. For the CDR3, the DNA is TGTGCCAGCAGCCAAGACCTAGCGGGGTCCGGGGAGCAGTTCTTC.

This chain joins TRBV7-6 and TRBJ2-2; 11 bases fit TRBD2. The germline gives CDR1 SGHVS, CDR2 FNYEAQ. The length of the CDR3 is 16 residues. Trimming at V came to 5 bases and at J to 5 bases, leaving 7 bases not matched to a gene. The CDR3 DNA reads TGTGCCAGCAGCCTAGGGACTAGCGGAGTTACCGGGGAGCTGTTTTTT. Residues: CASSLGTSGVTGELFF.

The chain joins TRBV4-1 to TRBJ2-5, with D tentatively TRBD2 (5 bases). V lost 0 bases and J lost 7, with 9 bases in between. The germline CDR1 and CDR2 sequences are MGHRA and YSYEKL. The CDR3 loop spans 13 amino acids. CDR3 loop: CASSQDAEGTQYF. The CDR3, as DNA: TGCGCCAGCAGCCAAGACGCAGAGGGGACCCAGTACTTC.

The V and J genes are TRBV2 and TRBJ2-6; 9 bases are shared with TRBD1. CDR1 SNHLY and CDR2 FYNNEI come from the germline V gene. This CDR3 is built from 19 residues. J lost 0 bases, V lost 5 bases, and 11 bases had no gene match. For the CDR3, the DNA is TGTGCCAGCAGTAGTAGGGACAGGGAGGTTCCCTCTGGGGCCAACGTCCTGACTTTC. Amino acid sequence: CASSSRDREVPSGANVLTF.

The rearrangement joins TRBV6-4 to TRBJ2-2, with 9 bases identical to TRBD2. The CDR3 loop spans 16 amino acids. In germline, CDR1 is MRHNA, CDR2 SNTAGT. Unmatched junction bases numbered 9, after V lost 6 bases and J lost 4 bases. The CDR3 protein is CASSPSGGGVTGELFF. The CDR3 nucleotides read TGTGCCAGCAGCCCGTCCGGCGGGGGGGTCACCGGGGAGCTGTTTTTT.

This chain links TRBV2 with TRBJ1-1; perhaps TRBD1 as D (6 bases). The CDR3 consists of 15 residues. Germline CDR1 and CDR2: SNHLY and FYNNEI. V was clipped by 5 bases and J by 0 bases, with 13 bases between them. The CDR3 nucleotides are TGTGCCAGCAGTAATCGACAGGACATGAACACTGAAGCTTTCTTT. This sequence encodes CASSNRQDMNTEAFF.

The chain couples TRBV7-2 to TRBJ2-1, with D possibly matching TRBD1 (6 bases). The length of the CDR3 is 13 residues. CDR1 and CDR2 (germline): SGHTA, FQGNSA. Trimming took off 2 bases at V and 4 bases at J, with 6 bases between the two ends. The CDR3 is CASSLTGYNEQFF. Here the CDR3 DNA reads TGTGCCAGCAGCTTAACAGGGTACAATGAGCAGTTCTTC.

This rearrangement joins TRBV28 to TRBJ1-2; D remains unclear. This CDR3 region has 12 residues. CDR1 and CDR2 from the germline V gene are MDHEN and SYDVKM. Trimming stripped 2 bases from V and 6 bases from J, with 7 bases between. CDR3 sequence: CASSLVTDGYTF. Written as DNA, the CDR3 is TGTGCCAGCAGTTTAGTTACAGATGGCTACACCTTC.

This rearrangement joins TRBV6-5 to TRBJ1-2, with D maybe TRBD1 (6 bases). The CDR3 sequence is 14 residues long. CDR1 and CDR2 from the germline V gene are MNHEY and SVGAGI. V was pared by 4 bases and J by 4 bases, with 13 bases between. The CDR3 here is CASSSAGQIYGYTF. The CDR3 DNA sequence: TGTGCCAGCAGTTCCGCTGGACAGATCTATGGCTACACCTTC.

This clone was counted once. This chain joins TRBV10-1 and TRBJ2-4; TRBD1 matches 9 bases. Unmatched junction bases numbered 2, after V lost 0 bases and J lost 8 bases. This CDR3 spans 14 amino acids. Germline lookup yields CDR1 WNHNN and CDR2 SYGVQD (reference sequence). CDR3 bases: TGCGCCAGCAGTGAGTCGGACAGGGGAGACATTCAGTACTTC. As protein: CASSESDRGDIQYF.

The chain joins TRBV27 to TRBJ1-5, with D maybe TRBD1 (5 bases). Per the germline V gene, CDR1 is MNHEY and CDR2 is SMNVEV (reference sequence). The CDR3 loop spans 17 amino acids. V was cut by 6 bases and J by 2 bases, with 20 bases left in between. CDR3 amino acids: CASSLAGGWGGNQPQHF. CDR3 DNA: TGTGCCAGCAGCTTGGCCGGGGGATGGGGTGGCAATCAGCCCCAGCATTTT.

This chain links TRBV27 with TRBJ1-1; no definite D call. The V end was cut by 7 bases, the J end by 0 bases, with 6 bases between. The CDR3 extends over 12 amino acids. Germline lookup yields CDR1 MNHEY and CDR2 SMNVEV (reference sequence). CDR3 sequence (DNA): TGTGCCAGCACCGGGATGAACACTGAAGCTTTCTTT. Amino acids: CASTGMNTEAFF.

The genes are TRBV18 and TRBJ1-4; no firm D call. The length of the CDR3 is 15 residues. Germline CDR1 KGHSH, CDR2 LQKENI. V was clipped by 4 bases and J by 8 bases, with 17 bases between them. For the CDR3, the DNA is TGTGCCAGCTCACTACGGGAGGGTTCTGCCGAAAAACTGTTTTTT. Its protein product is CASSLREGSAEKLFF.

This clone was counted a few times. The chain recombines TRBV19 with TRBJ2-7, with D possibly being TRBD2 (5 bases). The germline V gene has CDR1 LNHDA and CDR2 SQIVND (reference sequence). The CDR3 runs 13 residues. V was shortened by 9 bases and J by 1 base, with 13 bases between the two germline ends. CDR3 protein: CASLDSTSYEQYF. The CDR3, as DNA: TGTGCCAGCCTGGACTCAACTTCCTACGAGCAGTACTTC.

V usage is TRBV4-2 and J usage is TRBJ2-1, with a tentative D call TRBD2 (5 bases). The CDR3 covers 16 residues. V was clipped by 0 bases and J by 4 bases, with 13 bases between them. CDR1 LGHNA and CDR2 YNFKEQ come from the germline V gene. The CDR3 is CASSQDGAEAYNEQFF. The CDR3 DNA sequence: TGTGCCAGCAGCCAAGATGGAGCGGAAGCTTACAATGAGCAGTTCTTC.

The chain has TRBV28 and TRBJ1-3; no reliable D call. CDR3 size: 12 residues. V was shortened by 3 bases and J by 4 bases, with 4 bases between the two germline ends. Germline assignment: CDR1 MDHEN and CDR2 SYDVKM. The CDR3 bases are TGTGCCAGCAGTTTTACAGGAAACACCATATATTTT. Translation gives CASSFTGNTIYF.

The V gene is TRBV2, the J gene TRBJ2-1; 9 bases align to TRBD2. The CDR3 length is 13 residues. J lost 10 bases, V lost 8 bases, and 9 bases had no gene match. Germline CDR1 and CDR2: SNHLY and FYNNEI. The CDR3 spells CASRGRDSREQFF. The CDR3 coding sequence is TGTGCCAGCCGCGGGAGGGATTCCCGGGAGCAGTTCTTC.

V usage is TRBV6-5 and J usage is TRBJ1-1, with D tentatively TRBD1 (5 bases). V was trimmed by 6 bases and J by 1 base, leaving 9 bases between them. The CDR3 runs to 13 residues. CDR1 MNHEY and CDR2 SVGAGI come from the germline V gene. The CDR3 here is CASRSTGNTEAFF. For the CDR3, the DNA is TGTGCCAGCAGGTCCACAGGGAACACTGAAGCTTTCTTT.

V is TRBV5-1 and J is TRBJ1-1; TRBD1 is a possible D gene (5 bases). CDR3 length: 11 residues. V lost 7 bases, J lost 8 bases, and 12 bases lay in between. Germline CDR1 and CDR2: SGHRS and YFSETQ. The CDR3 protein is CASSGGSEAFF. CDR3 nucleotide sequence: TGCGCCAGCTCGGGGGGGTCCGAAGCTTTCTTT.

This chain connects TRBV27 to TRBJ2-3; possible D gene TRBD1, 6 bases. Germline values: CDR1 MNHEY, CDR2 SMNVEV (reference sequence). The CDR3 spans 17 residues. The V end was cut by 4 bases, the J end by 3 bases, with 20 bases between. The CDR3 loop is CASSSFPQGLGTDTQYF. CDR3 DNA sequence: TGTGCCAGCAGTTCGTTTCCACAGGGATTAGGAACAGATACGCAGTATTTT.

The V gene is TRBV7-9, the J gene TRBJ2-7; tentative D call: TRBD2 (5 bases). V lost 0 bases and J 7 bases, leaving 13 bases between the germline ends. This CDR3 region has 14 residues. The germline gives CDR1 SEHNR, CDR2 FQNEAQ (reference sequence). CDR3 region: CASSLARGSEEQYV. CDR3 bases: TGTGCCAGCAGCTTAGCAAGAGGGTCTGAGGAGCAGTACGTC.

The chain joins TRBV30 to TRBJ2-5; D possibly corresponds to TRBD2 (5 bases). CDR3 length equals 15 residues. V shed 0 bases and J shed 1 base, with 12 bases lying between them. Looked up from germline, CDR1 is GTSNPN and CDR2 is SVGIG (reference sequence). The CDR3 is CAWSVFSGAQETQYF. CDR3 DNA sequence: TGTGCCTGGAGTGTATTCAGCGGAGCCCAAGAGACCCAGTACTTC.

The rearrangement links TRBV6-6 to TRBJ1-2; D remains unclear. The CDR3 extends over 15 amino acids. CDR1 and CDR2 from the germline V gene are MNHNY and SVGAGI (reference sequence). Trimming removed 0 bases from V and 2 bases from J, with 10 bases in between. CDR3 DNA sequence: TGTGCCAGCAGTTACTCTGAGCAACCCAACTATGGCTACACCTTC. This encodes CASSYSEQPNYGYTF.

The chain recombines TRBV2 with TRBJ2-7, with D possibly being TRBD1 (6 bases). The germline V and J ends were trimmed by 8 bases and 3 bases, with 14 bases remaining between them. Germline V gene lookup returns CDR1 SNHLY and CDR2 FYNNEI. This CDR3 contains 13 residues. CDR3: CASQRTANYEQYF. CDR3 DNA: TGTGCCAGCCAAAGGACAGCAAACTACGAGCAGTACTTC.

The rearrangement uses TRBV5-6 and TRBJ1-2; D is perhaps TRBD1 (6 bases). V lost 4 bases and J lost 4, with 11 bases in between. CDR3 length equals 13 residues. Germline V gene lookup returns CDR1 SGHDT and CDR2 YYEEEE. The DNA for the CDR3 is TGTGCCAGCAGCACCGGGACATCCTATGGCTACACCTTC. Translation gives CASSTGTSYGYTF. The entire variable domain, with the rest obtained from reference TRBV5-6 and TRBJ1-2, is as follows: DAGVTQSPTHLIKTRGQQVTLRCSPKSGHDTVSWYQQALGQGPQFIFQYYEEEERQRGNFPDRFSGHQFPNYSSELNVNALLLGDSALYLCASSTGTSYGYTFGSGTRLTVV.

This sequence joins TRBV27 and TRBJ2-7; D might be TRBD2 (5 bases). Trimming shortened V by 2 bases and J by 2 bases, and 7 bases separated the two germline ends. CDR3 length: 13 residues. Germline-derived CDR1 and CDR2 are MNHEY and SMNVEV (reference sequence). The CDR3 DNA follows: TGTGCCAGCAGTTTAAGGGAGACCTACGAGCAGTACTTC. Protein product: CASSLRETYEQYF.